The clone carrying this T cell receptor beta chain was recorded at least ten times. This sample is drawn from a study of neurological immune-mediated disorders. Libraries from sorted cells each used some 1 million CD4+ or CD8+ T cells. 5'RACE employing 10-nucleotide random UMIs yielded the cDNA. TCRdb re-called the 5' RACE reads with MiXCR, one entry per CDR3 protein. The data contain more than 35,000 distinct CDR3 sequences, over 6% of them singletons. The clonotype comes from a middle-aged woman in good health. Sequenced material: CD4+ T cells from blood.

The CDR3 loop is CASSLAPTFSSSYNEQFF. The CDR3, as DNA: TGTGCCAGCAGCTTAGCACCTACTTTCTCAAGCTCCTACAATGAGCAGTTCTTC. This rearrangement joins TRBV7-9 to TRBJ2-1; D remains unclear. This CDR3 contains 18 residues. CDR1 is SEHNR and CDR2 is FQNEAQ in the germline V gene (reference sequence). Trimming took 0 bases from V and 0 from J, leaving 15 bases between them.